This T cell receptor beta chain is from a study of Graves' ophthalmopathy and Graves' hyperthyroidism. For the study at large: There was a collection of peripheral blood at initial diagnosis, before any treatment. Study-wide points: In blood, most expanded thyroid clonotypes above 0.001 frequency were also detected. Discrimination between ophthalmopathy and stable hyperthyroidism by a 13-signature model showed about 89% sensitivity and roughly 81% specificity.

V lost 0 bases and J lost 3; bases outside the gene matches: 4. Germline-derived CDR1 and CDR2 are SGHRS and YFSETQ. The CDR3 covers 15 residues. Amplification of TCR beta CDR3 regions used RNA transcripts. In the first round, RT-PCR was carried out with HTBI primers, and a multiplex PCR formed the second round. One entry per CDR3 protein results from TCRdb running MiXCR on the multiplex PCR reads. The data contain 150,000 to 200,000 distinct CDR3 sequences, approximately 40% of them singletons. If patients had other autoimmune diseases, uncontrolled infections, pregnancy or lactation, they were excluded. This clonotype occurred many times. Its cognate antigen is unknown.

The chain combines TRBV5-1 with TRBJ2-7; 9 positions agree with TRBD2. The sample consisted of peripheral blood. This sequence was found in a man aged 25-45 years with Graves' ophthalmopathy. CDR3 sequence (DNA): TGCGCCAGCAGCTTGGTCGCGGGAGGGGTCTACGAGCAGTACTTC. It specifies CASSLVAGGVYEQYF.